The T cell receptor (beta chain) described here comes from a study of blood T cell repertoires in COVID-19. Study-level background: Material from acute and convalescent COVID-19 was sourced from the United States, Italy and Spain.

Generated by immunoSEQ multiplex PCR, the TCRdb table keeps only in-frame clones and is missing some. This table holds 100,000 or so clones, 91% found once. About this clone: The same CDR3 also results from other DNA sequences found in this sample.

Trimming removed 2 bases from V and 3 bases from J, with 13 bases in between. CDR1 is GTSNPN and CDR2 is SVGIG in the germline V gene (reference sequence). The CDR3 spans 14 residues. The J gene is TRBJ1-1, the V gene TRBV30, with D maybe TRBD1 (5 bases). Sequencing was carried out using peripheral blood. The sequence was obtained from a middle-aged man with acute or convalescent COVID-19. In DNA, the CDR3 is TGTGCCTGGAGTCCCATCGGGGGGGACACTGAAGCTTTCTTT. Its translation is CAWSPIGGDTEAFF.